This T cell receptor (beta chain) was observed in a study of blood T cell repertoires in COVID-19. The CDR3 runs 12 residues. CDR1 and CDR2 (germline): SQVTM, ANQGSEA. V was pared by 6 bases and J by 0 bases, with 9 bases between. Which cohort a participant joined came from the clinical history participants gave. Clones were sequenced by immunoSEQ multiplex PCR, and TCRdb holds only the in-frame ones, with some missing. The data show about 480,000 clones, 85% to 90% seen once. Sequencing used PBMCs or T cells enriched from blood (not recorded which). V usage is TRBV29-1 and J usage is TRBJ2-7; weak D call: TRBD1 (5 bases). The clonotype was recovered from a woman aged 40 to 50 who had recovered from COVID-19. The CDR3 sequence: CSVLDNSYEQYF. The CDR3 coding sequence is TGCAGCGTCCTGGACAACTCCTACGAGCAGTACTTC.